These 16 T cell receptor beta chains were sequenced from one sample in a study of cytomegalovirus exposure and HLA in healthy donors. The PCR was carried out with 60 Vbeta primers and 13 Jbeta primers. Sequencing was performed with immunoSEQ multiplex PCR; in TCRdb, only in-frame clones are kept and a portion is missing. The sample has approximately 190,000 clones, about 80% seen once; the top ten hold around 2.1%. Material for sequencing was PBMCs. These receptors came from a woman between 18 and 29 years old in good health and CMV-seropositive.

The chain carries TRBV5-3 and TRBJ1-5, with D maybe TRBD1 (5 bases). TRBV5-3 has ORF status, its function being uncertain. V dropped 2 bases and J dropped 6 bases, with 15 bases sitting between them. The length of the CDR3 is 15 residues. For the CDR3, the DNA is TGTGCCAGAAGCTTTCAAGGACACAAGGGTCAGCCCCAGCATTTT. This sequence encodes CARSFQGHKGQPQHF.

The chain employs TRBV11-3 and TRBJ1-3; D not resolved. Germline V gene data show CDR1 as SGHNT and CDR2 as YENEEA. The CDR3 runs to 14 residues. V shed 1 base and J shed 8 bases, with 12 bases lying between them. Here the CDR3 DNA reads TGTGCCAGCAGCTTAGGCAGAACGGAGTACACCATATATTTT. The encoded protein is CASSLGRTEYTIYF. The whole variable domain, filled in from reference TRBV11-3 and TRBJ1-3, reads EAGVVQSPRYKIIEKKQPVAFWCNPISGHNTLYWYLQNLGQGPELLIRYENEEAVDDSQLPKDRFSAERLKGVDSTLKIQPAELGDSAVYLCASSLGRTEYTIYFGEGSWLTVV.

This clone was seen a single time. The chain links TRBV6-1 to TRBJ2-2; unclear D gene. The ends were cut back, 3 bases at V and 3 bases at J, with 11 bases in the middle. Germline CDR1 MNHNS, CDR2 SASEGT. The CDR3 is 15 amino acids. The CDR3 loop reads CASSDGTMYTGELFF. The CDR3 coding sequence is TGTGCCAGCAGTGATGGCACGATGTACACCGGGGAGCTGTTTTTT.

The chain combines TRBV27 with TRBJ2-3, with 11 bases identical to TRBD2. This CDR3 is 16 amino acids long. Trimming cost V 3 bases and J 5 bases; bases outside gene matches: 7. Germline lookup yields CDR1 MNHEY and CDR2 SMNVEV (reference sequence). The CDR3 coding sequence is TGTGCCAGCAGTTTTTTAGCGGGGGGGGCGCAAGATACGCAGTATTTT. Translating it yields CASSFLAGGAQDTQYF.

This chain joins TRBV19 and TRBJ1-5; 7 nucleotides agree with TRBD1. V shed 6 bases, J shed 2 bases, and the junction held 1 base outside the gene matches. Germline values: CDR1 LNHDA, CDR2 SQIVND (reference sequence). The CDR3 totals 13 residues. DNA for the CDR3: TGTGCCAGTAGCGGGACAGGCAATCAGCCCCAGCATTTT. Its translation: CASSGTGNQPQHF.

The chain has TRBV28 and TRBJ1-2; 8 bases are a match to TRBD1. Germline CDR1 MDHEN, CDR2 SYDVKM. This CDR3 spans 13 amino acids. The junction had 9 bases not matched to a gene; V was cut back by 7 bases and J by 8 bases. The CDR3 is CASIPTDRVGYTF. The CDR3 region has the DNA TGTGCCAGCATTCCCACGGACAGGGTGGGCTACACCTTC.

This clone is a singleton in its sample. The chain couples TRBV7-2 to TRBJ2-2; 10 bases fit TRBD2. Germline V lookup: CDR1 SGHTA, CDR2 FQGNSA. This CDR3 region has 15 residues. The V segment lost 5 bases and the J segment 9 bases; nucleotides outside the gene matches: 9. The CDR3 bases are TGTGCCAGCAGCGTAAGGACTAGCGGACCCAGGGAGCTGTTTTTT. Translating it yields CASSVRTSGPRELFF.

V gene TRBV5-1 combines with J gene TRBJ2-5; D might be TRBD1 (6 bases). The V gene lost 5 bases and the J gene lost 2 bases, with 10 bases spanning the gap. Germline assignment: CDR1 SGHRS and CDR2 YFSETQ. CDR3 length equals 13 residues. The CDR3 spells CASRQGNQETQYF. The CDR3 coding sequence is TGCGCCAGCAGACAGGGAAATCAAGAGACCCAGTACTTC.

The chain has TRBV4-1 and TRBJ2-1; D may be TRBD2 (5 bases). V lost 4 bases, J lost 2 bases, and 15 bases lay in between. CDR3 length: 16 amino acids. Germline V CDR1 and CDR2: MGHRA, YSYEKL. The CDR3 loop reads CASSPGVEPPYNEQFF. DNA for the CDR3: TGCGCCAGCAGCCCCGGGGTCGAGCCGCCCTACAATGAGCAGTTCTTC.

This clone has just one count. The J gene is TRBJ2-7, the V gene TRBV21-1; TRBD1 is the table's D call, not checked against the DNA. TRBV21-1 is a recognized pseudogene. The CDR3 spans 16 residues. The DNA of the CDR3 is TGTGCCAGCAGCAAAGTTGAACAGGGCACAAACTACGAGCAGTACGTC. Amino acids: CASSKVEQGTNYEQYV.

This clone is a singleton in its sample. The rearrangement joins TRBV10-2 to TRBJ1-2; D might be TRBD1 (6 bases). V lost 8 bases and J lost 5, with 27 bases in between. CDR1 and CDR2 (germline): WSHSY, SAAADI. This CDR3 has 17 residues. The CDR3 DNA reads TGCGCCAGCTCAGCTGGGGGCCGCCCTAAGTTCGAATATGGCTACACCTTC. Its translation: CASSAGGRPKFEYGYTF.

The sample holds a few counts of this clone. V gene TRBV5-4 combines with J gene TRBJ2-2; a possible D gene is TRBD1 (6 bases). Trimming shortened V by 0 bases and J by 3 bases, and 12 bases separated the two germline ends. This CDR3 spans 16 amino acids. In germline, CDR1 is SGHNT, CDR2 YYREEE (reference sequence). The CDR3 DNA follows: TGTGCCAGCAGCTTGGTTAGGACAGAACACACCGGGGAGCTGTTTTTT. Residues: CASSLVRTEHTGELFF.

J is TRBJ2-7 and V is TRBV11-3, with a possible D match to TRBD2 (5 bases). The V end lost 4 bases, the J end lost 3 bases, and 7 bases lay between the germline ends. The CDR3 extends over 12 amino acids. The germline gives CDR1 SGHNT, CDR2 YENEEA. CDR3 coding DNA: TGTGCCAGCAGCTCCGGGGTCTACGAGCAGTACGTC. This codes for CASSSGVYEQYV.

The chain carries TRBV9 and TRBJ1-2, with D possibly matching TRBD1 (6 bases). CDR3 length equals 14 residues. V gave up 1 base and J gave up 6 bases, with 13 bases separating them. CDR1 and CDR2 (germline): SGDLS, YYNGEE. The CDR3 protein is CASSVQTGDHGYTF. The CDR3 nucleotides are TGTGCCAGCAGCGTACAGACAGGAGACCATGGCTACACCTTC.

This clone turned up a few times. The gene calls are TRBV5-1 and TRBJ2-1; weak D call: TRBD2 (7 bases). Looked up from germline, CDR1 is SGHRS and CDR2 is YFSETQ. The CDR3 is 14 amino acids. Between the trimmed V and J ends, which lost 4 bases and 8 bases, there was a span of 16 bases. The CDR3 sequence is CASSKGGVRDEQFF. DNA for the CDR3: TGCGCCAGCAGCAAGGGGGGGGTTAGGGATGAGCAGTTCTTC.

This chain's CDR3 is CASSFGGADGELFF. CDR3 bases: TGTGCCAGCAGTTTCGGAGGGGCGGACGGGGAGCTGTTTTTT. The V call is TRBV27, the J call TRBJ2-2; D might be TRBD2 (6 bases). The germline V gene encodes CDR1 MNHEY and CDR2 SMNVEV (reference sequence). The CDR3 consists of 14 residues. V lost 3 bases and J 7 bases, leaving 12 bases between the germline ends.